This is a list of T cell receptor beta chains from one sample in a study of blood T cell repertoires in COVID-19. The method was immunoSEQ multiplex PCR; TCRdb's version includes in-frame clones alone and lacks a portion of them. This table holds over 250,000 clones, 88% found once. The sequenced sample consisted of peripheral blood. These receptors were obtained from a woman aged 35 to 49 who had recovered from COVID-19. CDR3s include the opening cysteine and the closing phenylalanine or tryptophan. A D gene is named only where the DNA matches it firmly. Size is stated for part of the rows, as once, few or many counts, or as a class when the clone is expanded.

TGTGCCGCAAGACCCCGGGGCAAAAACATTCAGTACTTC CAARPRGKNIQYF TRBJ2-4 TRBV27 . .
TGTGCCAGCAGTGGGTTAGGAGCGGCGGAGCTGTTTTTT CASSGLGAAELFF TRBJ2-2 TRBV2 . .
TGTGCCAGCAGCCAGAAGGTCCCGGGACTAGCGGGAGGCTCAAGCTCCTACAATGAGCAGTTCTTC CASSQKVPGLAGGSSSYNEQFF TRBJ2-1 TRBV7-8 TRBD2 .
TGCGCCAGCAGCCAAGGGCCCGTACGTAGGGGTCCCGGTGGCTATGGCTACACCTTC CASSQGPVRRGPGGYGYTF TRBJ1-2 TRBV4-3 . .
TGTGCCAGCAGCCCAGGACTAGAAACCTCCTACGAGCAGTACTTC CASSPGLETSYEQYF TRBJ2-7 TRBV3-1/TRBV3-2 TRBD2 .
TGTGCCAGCAGCGCAAGGAGGCTCGTGGCGGATGAGCAGTTCTTC CASSARRLVADEQFF TRBJ2-1 TRBV7-8 . .
TGTGCCACCAGTGACCCCGGGACACCCTATGGCTACACCTTC CATSDPGTPYGYTF TRBJ1-2 TRBV24-1 . few
TGTGCCAGCAGTGTACCCAGCTCTGGGGCCAACGTCCTGACTTTC CASSVPSSGANVLTF TRBJ2-6 TRBV28 . .
TGTGCCAGCAGTTACCCCACCGGAGGGGTGAACACTGAAGCTTTCTTT CASSYPTGGVNTEAFF TRBJ1-1 TRBV6-6 . .
TGTGCCAGCAGCTCGACCACGGCGGGAACAGATACGCAGTATTTT CASSSTTAGTDTQYF TRBJ2-3 TRBV11-2 . .
TGCGCCAGCAGCTTGGCCAGATACAATGAGCAGTTCTTC CASSLARYNEQFF TRBJ2-1 TRBV5-1 . .
TGCGCCAGCAACCCCCTAGCGGGGGCGAACACCGGGGAGCTGTTTTTT CASNPLAGANTGELFF TRBJ2-2 TRBV5-1 TRBD2 .
TGTGCCAGTAACCCCCAGGGCCGCAATCAGCCCCAGCATTTT CASNPQGRNQPQHF TRBJ1-5 TRBV19 . .
TGTGCCAGCTCCCAGGGGGGGCGACTAGCGGGAGGCCACAATGAGCAGTTCTTC CASSQGGRLAGGHNEQFF TRBJ2-1 TRBV18 TRBD2 .
TGTGCCAGCAGTTTTGGGCAGGGCGGCACAGATACGCAGTATTTT CASSFGQGGTDTQYF TRBJ2-3 TRBV27 . .
TGCAGTGCCAGGGACAGGTTTGAAGCTTTCTTT CSARDRFEAFF TRBJ1-1 TRBV20-1 TRBD1 .
TGTGCCAGCAGTTACCCCCGACTAGGCGAGCAGTACTTC CASSYPRLGEQYF TRBJ2-7 TRBV6-2/TRBV6-3 . .
TGTGCCAGCAGGCCGGGAGGGGCCCTAAATGAGCAGTTCTTC CASRPGGALNEQFF TRBJ2-1 TRBV7-2 TRBD2 .
TGTGCCATCAACCCCGCAGGGGGCAAAAACACCATATATTTT CAINPAGGKNTIYF TRBJ1-3 TRBV10-3 TRBD1 .
TGTGCCAGCAGTTCCGGACAGTGGCACACCATATATTTT CASSSGQWHTIYF TRBJ1-3 TRBV6-5 . .
TGCGCCAGCAGCTTGGAGGGGGATTCACCCTTCCACTTT CASSLEGDSPFHF TRBJ1-6 TRBV5-1 . .
TGTGCTAGCAGCTTAGGGCTAGCGGGAGATACGCAGTATTTT CASSLGLAGDTQYF TRBJ2-3 TRBV7-7 TRBD2 .
TGCAGCGCTAGAACCGGGACAGGGTACGAGCAGTACTTC CSARTGTGYEQYF TRBJ2-7 TRBV29-1 TRBD1 .
TGTGCCAGCAAGGCAGGGCCGGGCGAGCAGTACTTC CASKAGPGEQYF TRBJ2-7 TRBV28 . .
TGTGCCAGCAGCTTAGAGGCGGTCACCGGGGAGCTGTTTTTT CASSLEAVTGELFF TRBJ2-2 TRBV7-2 . .
TGTGCCAGCAGTGAGTTATGGGGCGGGAGTAAACACAATGAGCAGTTCTTC CASSELWGGSKHNEQFF TRBJ2-1 TRBV6-1 TRBD2 .
TGTGCCACCAGTGAGGGAGGGCCGGCGGCCTACACCTTC CATSEGGPAAYTF TRBJ1-2 TRBV24-1 . few
TGTGCCAGCAGCTCGGGGGTCGCGGGACGCTATGGCTACACCTTC CASSSGVAGRYGYTF TRBJ1-2 TRBV7-9 . .